These 5 T cell receptor beta chains share one sample of origin, sequenced in a study of cytomegalovirus exposure and HLA in healthy donors. 60 Vbeta and 13 Jbeta primers were used in PCR. TCRdb's table, derived via immunoSEQ multiplex PCR, lists solely in-frame clones and lacks some. The sample has about 250,000 clones; about 77% are singletons. The sample consisted of PBMCs. These receptors were collected from a boy aged 5-17 years in good health and CMV-seronegative.

This chain connects TRBV30 to TRBJ1-6, with a possible D match to TRBD1 (5 bases). Trimming shortened V by 1 base and J by 0 bases, and 13 bases separated the two germline ends. The CDR3 consists of 17 residues. From germline, CDR1 is GTSNPN and CDR2 SVGIG (reference sequence). The chain's CDR3 is CAWSGGEGSSYNSPLHF. The CDR3, as DNA: TGTGCCTGGAGTGGGGGGGAGGGGAGCTCCTATAATTCACCCCTCCACTTT. The full variable domain, completed using reference TRBV30 and TRBJ1-6, is SQTIHQWPATLVQPVGSPLSLECTVEGTSNPNLYWYRQAAGRGLQLLFYSVGIGQISSEVPQNLSASRPQDRQFILSSKKLLLSDSGFYLCAWSGGEGSSYNSPLHFGNGTRLTVT.

The CDR3 nucleotides read TGTGCCAGCAGTTCCCCGCAGGTACAAGAGACCCAGTACTTC. Its translation is CASSSPQVQETQYF. This sequence joins TRBV28 and TRBJ2-5; D unresolved. Trimming took off 4 bases at V and 2 bases at J, with 11 bases between the two ends. The CDR3 length is 14 residues. The germline CDR1 and CDR2 sequences are MDHEN and SYDVKM.

This clone is a singleton in its sample. J is TRBJ2-3 and V is TRBV5-1; D is possibly TRBD1 (5 bases). The germline V gene encodes CDR1 SGHRS and CDR2 YFSETQ. This CDR3 is 20 amino acids long. Trimming shortened V by 0 bases and J by 2 bases, and 25 bases separated the two germline ends. As DNA, the CDR3 is TGCGCCAGCAGCTTGGAGGGGTTCAGTGGAGCGCCTTCCTTCACAGATACGCAGTATTTT. This gives the protein CASSLEGFSGAPSFTDTQYF.

J is TRBJ1-1 and V is TRBV10-3; 8 bases agree with TRBD1. The germline V gene encodes CDR1 ENHRY and CDR2 SYGVKD. CDR3 length equals 13 residues. V lost 6 bases and J lost 5; bases outside the gene matches: 5. The CDR3 is CAIRDREGTEAFF. Here the CDR3 DNA reads TGTGCCATCAGGGACAGGGAGGGGACTGAAGCTTTCTTT.

J is TRBJ2-4 and V is TRBV6-1; tentatively, D is TRBD2 (6 bases). The V gene lost 10 bases and the J gene lost 0 bases, with 10 bases spanning the gap. Germline V gene data show CDR1 as MNHNS and CDR2 as SASEGT. The CDR3 totals 13 residues. CDR3 loop: CATGDRAKNIQYF. CDR3 in DNA: TGTGCCACGGGGGACCGAGCCAAAAACATTCAGTACTTC.